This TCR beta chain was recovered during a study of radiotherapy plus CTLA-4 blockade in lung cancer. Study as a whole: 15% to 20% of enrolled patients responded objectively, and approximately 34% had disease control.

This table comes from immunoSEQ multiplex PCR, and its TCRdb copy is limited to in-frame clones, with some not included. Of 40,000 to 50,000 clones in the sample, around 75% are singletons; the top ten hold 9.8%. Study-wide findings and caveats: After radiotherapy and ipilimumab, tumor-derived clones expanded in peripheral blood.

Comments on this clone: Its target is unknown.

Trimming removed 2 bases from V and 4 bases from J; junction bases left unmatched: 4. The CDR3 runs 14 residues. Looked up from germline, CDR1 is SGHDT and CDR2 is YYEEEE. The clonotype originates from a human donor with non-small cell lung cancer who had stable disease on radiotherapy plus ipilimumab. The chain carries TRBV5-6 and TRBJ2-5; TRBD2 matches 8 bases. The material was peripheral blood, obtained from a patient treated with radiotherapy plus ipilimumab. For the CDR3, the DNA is TGTGCCAGCAGCTTATCAGCGGGGGTAGAGACCCAGTACTTC. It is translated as CASSLSAGVETQYF.